This passage covers 4 T cell receptor beta chains from one sample sequenced in a study of early T cells in non-severe SARS-CoV-2 infection (dated by TCRdb to the early 2020s). Libraries were made using 5' RACE. TCRdb records NextSeq 500 as the sequencer. TCRdb reprocessed the public reads (quality trimming at Q25 with fastp, clone calling with MiXCR) and kept in-frame beta chains. Each entry is one CDR3 protein sequence, shown with its most common DNA and genes. The sample table shows about 84,000 distinct CDR3 sequences, and 9% to 13% are seen once. The ten largest clonotypes hold about 2.7% of the sample. The sequencing sample was made of whole blood. Source of these receptors: an adult who was a healthcare worker with PCR-confirmed SARS-CoV-2 infection or an uninfected control (not recorded which).

This clonotype was picked up a small number of times. The genes are TRBV24-1 and TRBJ2-2; no definite D call. CDR3 length: 14 amino acids. Germline CDR1 reads KGHDR; CDR2 reads SFDVKD. The V end lost 0 bases, the J end lost 4 bases, and 5 bases lay between the germline ends. In DNA form, the CDR3 reads TGTGCCACCAGTGATTTGAGTGTCACCGGGGAGCTGTTTTTT. Amino acids: CATSDLSVTGELFF.

This clonotype was seen repeatedly, ten times or more. The rearrangement links TRBV11-2 to TRBJ1-3; D might be TRBD1 (6 bases). V shed 5 bases and J shed 3 bases, with 14 bases lying between them. The CDR3 spans 15 residues. Germline V gives CDR1 SGHAT, CDR2 FQNNGV. The chain's CDR3 is CASSPTGQNGNTIYF. CDR3 bases: TGTGCCAGCAGCCCGACCGGACAGAATGGAAACACCATATATTTT. The complete variable domain, with remaining parts taken from reference TRBV11-2 and TRBJ1-3, reads EAGVAQSPRYKIIEKRQSVAFWCNPISGHATLYWYQQILGQGPKLLIQFQNNGVVDDSQLPKDRFSAERLKGVDSTLKIQPAKLEDSAVYLCASSPTGQNGNTIYFGEGSWLTVV.

This clonotype was observed once. Being one base from a much bigger clone, this may be a read error. This is likely a read error, given that the CDR3 carries no conserved phenylalanine or tryptophan at its end. The V and J genes are TRBV29-1 and TRBJ2-7; D is possibly TRBD1 or TRBD2 (5 bases each). In germline, CDR1 is SQVTM, CDR2 ANQGSEA. V lost 4 bases and J 0 bases, leaving 13 bases between the germline ends. This CDR3 comprises 14 residues. CDR3 DNA: TGCAGCGTTGGGGGGTCAACGAACTCCTACGAGCAGTACTAC. Translated: CSVGGSTNSYEQYY.

The rearrangement uses TRBV28 and TRBJ2-7, with no clear D. The CDR3 runs 13 residues. Per germline, CDR1 MDHEN and CDR2 SYDVKM. Trimming removed 2 bases from V and 6 bases from J, with 11 bases in between. The CDR3 nucleotides read TGTGCCAGCAGTTTAATTAGACGCGGCGAGCAGTACTTC. Protein: CASSLIRRGEQYF.